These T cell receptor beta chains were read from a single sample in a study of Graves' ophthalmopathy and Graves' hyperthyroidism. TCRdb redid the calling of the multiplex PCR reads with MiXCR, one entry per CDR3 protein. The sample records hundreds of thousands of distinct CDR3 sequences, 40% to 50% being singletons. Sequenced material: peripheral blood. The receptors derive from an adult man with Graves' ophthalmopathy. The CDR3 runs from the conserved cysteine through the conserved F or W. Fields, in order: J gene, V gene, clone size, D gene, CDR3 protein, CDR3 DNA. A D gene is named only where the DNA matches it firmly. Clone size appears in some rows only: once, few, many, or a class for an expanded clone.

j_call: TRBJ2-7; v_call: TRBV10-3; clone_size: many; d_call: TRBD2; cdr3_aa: CATLAGGSYEQYF; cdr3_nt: TGTGCCACCCTAGCGGGAGGCTCTTACGAGCAGTACTTC
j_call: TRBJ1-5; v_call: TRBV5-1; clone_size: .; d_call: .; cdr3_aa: CASSFGKGSQPQHF; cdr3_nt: TGTGCCAGCAGTTTTGGGAAGGGATCTCAGCCCCAGCATTTT
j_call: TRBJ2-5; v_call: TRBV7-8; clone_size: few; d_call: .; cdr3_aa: CASGETQYF; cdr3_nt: TGTGCCAGCGGAGAGACCCAGTACTTC
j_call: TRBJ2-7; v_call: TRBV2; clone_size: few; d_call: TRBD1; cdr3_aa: CASSATGTGDYEQYF; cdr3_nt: TGTGCCAGCAGTGCTACCGGGACAGGGGACTACGAGCAGTACTTC
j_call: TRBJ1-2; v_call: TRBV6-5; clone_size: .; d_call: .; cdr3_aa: CASKSPNYGYTF; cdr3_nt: TGTGCCAGCAAGAGCCCAAACTATGGCTACACCTTC
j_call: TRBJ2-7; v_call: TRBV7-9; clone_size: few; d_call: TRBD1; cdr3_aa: CASSSSGTGAGEQYF; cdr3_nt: TGTGCCAGCAGCTCTTCCGGGACAGGAGCAGGAGAGCAGTACTTC
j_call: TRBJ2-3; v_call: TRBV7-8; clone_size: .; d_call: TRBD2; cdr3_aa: CASSSGTSGLSSTDTQYF; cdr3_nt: TGTGCCAGCAGTTCCGGGACTAGCGGGCTTTCTAGCACAGATACGCAGTATTTT
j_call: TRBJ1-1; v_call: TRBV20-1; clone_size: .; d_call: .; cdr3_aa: CSARDPVSPEAFF; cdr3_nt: TGCAGTGCGAGAGACCCCGTCAGCCCTGAAGCTTTCTTT
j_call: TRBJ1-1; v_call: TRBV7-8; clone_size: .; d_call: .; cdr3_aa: CASSFDSNTEAFF; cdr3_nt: TGTGCCAGCAGCTTCGACAGTAACACTGAAGCTTTCTTT
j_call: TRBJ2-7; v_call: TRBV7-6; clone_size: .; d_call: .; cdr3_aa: CASSPQVAGYEQYF; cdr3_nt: TGTGCCAGCAGCCCTCAGGTCGCGGGCTACGAGCAGTACTTC
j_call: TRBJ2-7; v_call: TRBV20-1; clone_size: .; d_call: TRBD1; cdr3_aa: CSASGTGVFEQYF; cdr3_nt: TGCAGTGCCTCCGGGACAGGGGTGTTCGAGCAGTACTTC
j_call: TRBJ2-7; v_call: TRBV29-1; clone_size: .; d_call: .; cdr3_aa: CSVEDGTSYEQYF; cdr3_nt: TGCAGCGTTGAGGACGGGACTTCTTACGAGCAGTACTTC
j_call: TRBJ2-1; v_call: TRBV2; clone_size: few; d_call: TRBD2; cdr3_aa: CASSDTSGGFEQFF; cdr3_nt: TGTGCCAGCAGTGATACTAGCGGGGGGTTTGAGCAGTTCTTC
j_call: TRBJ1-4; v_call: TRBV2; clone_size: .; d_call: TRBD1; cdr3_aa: CASSRQGWATNEKLFF; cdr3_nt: TGTGCCAGCAGCCGACAGGGATGGGCAACTAATGAAAAACTGTTTTTT
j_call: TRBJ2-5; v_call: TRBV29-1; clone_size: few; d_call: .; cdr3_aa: CSVGLGAGAQETQYF; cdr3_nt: TGCAGCGTTGGCCTGGGGGCCGGGGCTCAAGAGACCCAGTACTTC
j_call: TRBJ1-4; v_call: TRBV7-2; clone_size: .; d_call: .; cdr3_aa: CASSFAREANEKLFF; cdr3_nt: TGTGCCAGCAGCTTTGCGAGGGAGGCTAATGAAAAACTGTTTTTT
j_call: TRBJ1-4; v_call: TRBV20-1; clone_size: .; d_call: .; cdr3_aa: CSARDIRRKKGEKLFF; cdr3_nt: TGCAGTGCTAGAGATATTCGACGGAAAAAGGGCGAAAAACTGTTTTTT
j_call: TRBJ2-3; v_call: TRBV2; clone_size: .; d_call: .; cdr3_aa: CASSESQTDTQYF; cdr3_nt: TGTGCAAGCAGTGAAAGCCAGACAGATACGCAGTATTTT
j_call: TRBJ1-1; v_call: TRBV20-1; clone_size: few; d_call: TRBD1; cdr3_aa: CSASTGDLAEAFF; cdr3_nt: TGCAGTGCTAGCACAGGGGACTTGGCTGAAGCTTTCTTT
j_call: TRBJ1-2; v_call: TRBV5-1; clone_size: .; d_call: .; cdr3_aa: CASSLVAGANYGYTF; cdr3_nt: TGCGCCAGCAGCTTGGTGGCAGGTGCCAACTATGGCTACACCTTC